This TCR beta chain was found in a study of blood T cell repertoires in COVID-19. Study context: Material from acute and convalescent COVID-19 was sourced from the United States, Italy and Spain. The cDNA or gDNA used as material had been derived from T cells, B-cell-depleted T cells, or PBMCs.

In the study's own analysis: Nucleated cell number was recorded as an estimate derived from reference gene primer amplification. Measured with immunoSEQ multiplex PCR; TCRdb has only the in-frame clones, and not every one. V, J and clone size are those of that table, while D and trimming were read from the DNA. The table has some 220,000 clones, about 80% seen once. Sequencing used peripheral blood. The receptor was isolated from an older woman with acute or convalescent COVID-19.

For the CDR3, the DNA is TGTGCCAGCAGCCCAGACAGGGATAGCTATGGCTACACCTTC. Protein product: CASSPDRDSYGYTF. This sequence joins TRBV6-2 or TRBV6-3 and TRBJ1-2, with 7 bases identical to TRBD1. The CDR3 is 14 amino acids. CDR1 is MNHEY and CDR2 is SVGEGT in the germline V gene. The J segment lost 4 bases and the V segment lost 6 bases, leaving 8 bases of the junction unmatched.